Following are 30 T cell receptor beta chains from one sample sequenced in a study of immune evolution from preneoplasia to lung adenocarcinoma. Measured with immunoSEQ multiplex PCR; TCRdb has only the in-frame clones, and not every one. The table shows roughly 8,300 clones, with approximately 80% occurring only once. Sequenced: FFPE invasive lung adenocarcinoma tissue. The receptor set was obtained from a person between 50 and 70 years old with lung adenocarcinoma.

This clone was counted a single time. V usage is TRBV9 and J usage is TRBJ1-1, with D uncertain. Germline lookup yields CDR1 SGDLS and CDR2 YYNGEE. Trimming removed 3 bases at V and 1 base at J, with 4 bases between. CDR3 length: 12 amino acids. This chain's CDR3 is CASSAGNTEAFF. CDR3 bases: TGTGCCAGCAGCGCAGGGAACACTGAAGCTTTCTTT.

In DNA form, the CDR3 reads TGTGCCAGCAGTGACCGGCGGGCATATAGCAATCAGCCCCAGCATTTT. Protein product: CASSDRRAYSNQPQHF. The rearrangement uses TRBV2 and TRBJ1-5; D is uncertain. The V gene's germline CDR1 is SNHLY and CDR2 FYNNEI. The CDR3 extends over 16 amino acids. V was clipped by 3 bases and J by 0 bases, with 12 bases between them.

This clone showed up just once. V usage is TRBV6-1 and J usage is TRBJ1-3; the D is unclear. Germline CDR1 and CDR2: MNHNS and SASEGT. The CDR3 extends over 15 amino acids. V lost 4 bases, J lost 4 bases, and 14 bases lay in between. CDR3 coding DNA: TGTGCCAGCAGTGGAAGCCTCTTGGGGGGAAACACCATATATTTT. Its translation: CASSGSLLGGNTIYF.

The J gene is TRBJ1-5, the V gene TRBV21-1. TRBV21-1 counts as a pseudogene. The CDR3 is 17 residues long. Here the CDR3 reads CASSRTIDGGHDQPQHF. The CDR3 DNA reads as TGTGCCAGCAGCAGAACGATAGACGGGGGGCACGATCAGCCCCAGCATTTT.

The chain carries TRBV10-2 and TRBJ2-3; TRBD2 matches at 9 bases. Germline V gene sequence: CDR1 WSHSY, CDR2 SAAADI. Trimming at V came to 6 bases and at J to 12 bases, leaving 10 bases not matched to a gene. This CDR3 has 13 residues. CDR3 in DNA: TGCGCCAGCAGGGCTAGCGGGACCCAGGGCCAGTATTTT. As protein: CASRASGTQGQYF.

This CDR3 is CARISSGFGELFF. CDR3 nucleotides: TGTGCCAGGATATCTTCGGGGTTCGGGGAGCTGTTTTTT. The V and J genes are TRBV11-3 and TRBJ2-2, with TRBD2 as a possible D gene (5 bases). The CDR3 loop spans 13 amino acids. V was clipped by 9 bases and J by 7 bases, with 15 bases between them. Germline CDR1 is SGHNT and CDR2 is YENEEA.

This chain joins TRBV7-3 and TRBJ2-5; 9 nucleotides match TRBD2. CDR1 and CDR2 (germline): SGHTA, FQGTGA. The CDR3 is made up of 15 amino acids. V shed 4 bases, J shed 4 bases, and the junction held 7 bases outside the gene matches. CDR3 DNA: TGTGCCAGCAGCTCCAAGCGGGAGGCAGGAGAGACCCAGTACTTC. Residues: CASSSKREAGETQYF.

The genes are TRBV14 and TRBJ2-6; D gene unclear. The CDR3 runs to 14 residues. CDR1 is SGHDN, CDR2 FVKESK, per germline. V was clipped by 7 bases and J by 0 bases, with 7 bases between them. CDR3 in amino acids: CASNPNSGANVLTF. The DNA of the CDR3 is TGTGCCAGCAACCCCAACTCTGGGGCCAACGTCCTGACTTTC.

A remark on this clone: At one end, the junction sequence differs from germline, possibly due to a read error. This specimen includes other DNA sequences encoding the same CDR3. This chain connects TRBV6-1 to TRBJ2-2; 11 nucleotides agree with TRBD2. The CDR3 runs 16 residues. Germline values: CDR1 MNHNS, CDR2 SASEGT. The CDR3 nucleotides are TGTGCCAGCAGTGAACTAGCGGGAGGACTCACCGGGGAGTTGTTTTTT. Translating gives CASSELAGGLTGELFF.

The chain is built from TRBV11-2 and TRBJ2-1; 10 bases match TRBD2. The CDR3 consists of 17 residues. V shed 4 bases, J shed 4 bases, and the junction held 10 bases outside the gene matches. CDR1 and CDR2 (germline): SGHAT, FQNNGV. CDR3 sequence (DNA): TGTGCCAGCAGCTCCGGTCTAGCGGGAGAAGGTTACAATGAGCAGTTCTTC. Protein product: CASSSGLAGEGYNEQFF.

The V and J genes are TRBV15 and TRBJ2-7; 9 bases are a match to TRBD2. The ends lost 4 bases at V and 2 bases at J; junction bases unmatched: 12. The CDR3 covers 17 residues. Germline V gene data show CDR1 as LNHNV and CDR2 as YYDKDF (reference sequence). The CDR3 sequence is CATSKPPLAGRTYEQYF. The CDR3, as DNA: TGTGCCACCAGCAAACCTCCCCTAGCGGGACGGACCTACGAGCAGTACTTC.

V and J are TRBV28 and TRBJ1-1; no clear D gene. CDR1 is MDHEN, CDR2 SYDVKM, per germline. The CDR3 has 14 residues. Trimming cost V 6 bases and J 4 bases, with 15 bases left between them. CDR3 residues: CASSPPVGGTEAFF. The CDR3 DNA reads as TGTGCCAGCAGCCCCCCTGTGGGCGGCACTGAAGCTTTCTTT.

The chain carries TRBV5-1 and TRBJ2-3; D gene uncertain. The CDR3 runs to 14 residues. CDR1 SGHRS and CDR2 YFSETQ come from the germline V gene. Trimming took off 6 bases at V and 1 base at J, with 12 bases between the two ends. In nucleotides, the CDR3 is TGCGCCAGCACGTCTCTTCGTGGCACAGATACGCAGTATTTT. It codes for CASTSLRGTDTQYF. Filled out from reference TRBV5-1 and TRBJ2-3, the complete variable domain reads KAGVTQTPRYLIKTRGQQVTLSCSPISGHRSVSWYQQTPGQGLQFLFEYFSETQRNKGNFPGRFSGRQFSNSRSEMNVSTLELGDSALYLCASTSLRGTDTQYFGPGTRLTVL.

The chain combines TRBV28 with TRBJ1-5, with 9 bases identical to TRBD1. The CDR3 runs to 15 residues. The V gene's germline CDR1 is MDHEN and CDR2 SYDVKM. With V trimmed by 6 bases and J by 5 bases, 8 bases remained unmatched. The CDR3, as DNA: TGTGCCAGCAGGGGGACAGGGACGTTTCATCAGCCCCAGCATTTT. This gives the protein CASRGTGTFHQPQHF.

Written as DNA, the CDR3 is TGCGCCAGGAATTACGGACTAGCGGGACTCGAGTTCTTC. Translation: CARNYGLAGLEFF. The chain links TRBV10-1 to TRBJ2-1; TRBD2 matches 12 bases. CDR3 length: 13 amino acids. Germline loops: CDR1 WNHNN, CDR2 SYGVQD (reference sequence). The V gene end was trimmed by 9 bases and the J gene end by 14 bases; junction bases not matched to a gene: 11.

This clone showed up just once. The chain combines TRBV4-1 with TRBJ2-5, with 7 bases fitting TRBD2. Trimming at V came to 4 bases and at J to 4 bases, leaving 6 bases not matched to a gene. The germline gives CDR1 MGHRA, CDR2 YSYEKL. This CDR3 region has 14 residues. DNA for the CDR3: TGCGCCAGCAGCCGGGATCCGGGGGGAGAGACCCAGTACTTC. Protein sequence: CASSRDPGGETQYF.

The chain combines TRBV5-1 with TRBJ2-2; D ambiguous. Per the germline V gene, CDR1 is SGHRS and CDR2 is YFSETQ. The ends were cut back, 0 bases at V and 2 bases at J, with 8 bases in the middle. The CDR3 consists of 15 residues. CDR3 nucleotides: TGCGCCAGCAGCTTGGAGGGCCCAAACACCGGGGAGCTGTTTTTT. Protein sequence: CASSLEGPNTGELFF.

The chain couples TRBV29-1 to TRBJ2-7; 9 bases align to TRBD1. V shed 7 bases, J shed 5 bases, and the junction held 12 bases outside the gene matches. CDR3 length equals 14 residues. Germline V gives CDR1 SQVTM, CDR2 ANQGSEA. The CDR3 spells CSARMGQGSHEQYF. DNA of the CDR3: TGCAGCGCTCGAATGGGACAGGGATCCCACGAGCAGTACTTC.

This clone was seen only a few times. The genes are TRBV10-3 and TRBJ1-3; D unresolved. Germline V CDR1 and CDR2: ENHRY, SYGVKD. V gave up 11 bases and J gave up 4 bases, with 12 bases separating them. The CDR3 covers 12 residues. For the CDR3, the DNA is TGTGCCGCTAACAGAGACGGAAACACCATATATTTT. This translates into CAANRDGNTIYF.

The chain has TRBV10-2 and TRBJ2-5; maybe TRBD1 (6 bases). Per germline, CDR1 WSHSY and CDR2 SAAADI. The CDR3 consists of 14 residues. The germline V and J ends were trimmed by 7 bases and 5 bases, with 17 bases remaining between them. The CDR3 spells CASKDRTQGETQYF. The CDR3 DNA reads TGCGCCAGCAAAGACAGGACCCAGGGGGAGACCCAGTACTTC.

This clone was seen a few times. The chain employs TRBV2 and TRBJ1-1; D call uncertain. The germline V and J ends were trimmed by 6 bases and 1 base, with 12 bases remaining between them. This CDR3 has 14 amino acids. The germline gives CDR1 SNHLY, CDR2 FYNNEI. The CDR3 DNA follows: TGTGCCAGCAGCCCTCGTATAGGGAACACTGAAGCTTTCTTT. It is translated as CASSPRIGNTEAFF.

This clone was observed a handful of times. The chain recombines TRBV7-8 with TRBJ2-1; TRBD2 matches 7 bases. The ends lost 8 bases at V and 4 bases at J; junction bases unmatched: 2. This CDR3 has 12 amino acids. Germline CDR1 reads SGHVS; CDR2 reads FQNEAQ. The CDR3: CASLAEYNEQFF. The CDR3 DNA is TGTGCCAGCCTAGCGGAATACAATGAGCAGTTCTTC.

The rearrangement uses TRBV10-3 and TRBJ2-7; no clear D gene. Germline values: CDR1 ENHRY, CDR2 SYGVKD. The length of the CDR3 is 13 residues. Trimming stripped 0 bases from V and 2 bases from J, with 5 bases between. In DNA form, the CDR3 reads TGTGCCATCAGTGAGTCCGGACCCTACGAGCAGTACTTC. This codes for CAISESGPYEQYF.

This clone has just one count. The chain is built from TRBV10-3 and TRBJ1-4, with D possibly being TRBD1 (5 bases). Germline V gene data show CDR1 as ENHRY and CDR2 as SYGVKD. The CDR3 sequence is 15 residues long. The V end was cut by 4 bases, the J end by 7 bases, with 16 bases between. CDR3 coding DNA: TGTGCCATCAGTGTAAGCGGGGGTGTAGGTGAAAAACTGTTTTTT. It is translated as CAISVSGGVGEKLFF.

This chain uses TRBV5-1 with TRBJ2-1, with 9 bases aligning to TRBD2. V lost 3 bases, J lost 7 bases, and 5 bases stayed unmatched. The CDR3 contains 14 residues. Germline assignment: CDR1 SGHRS and CDR2 YFSETQ. The CDR3 here is CASSSSGGWNEQFF. The CDR3 DNA sequence: TGCGCCAGCAGCTCGAGCGGGGGGTGGAATGAGCAGTTCTTC.

The chain links TRBV11-2 to TRBJ1-1; no reliable D call. Germline V gene data show CDR1 as SGHAT and CDR2 as FQNNGV. The CDR3 is made up of 15 amino acids. V was cut by 0 bases and J by 7 bases, with 15 bases left in between. CDR3: CASSLDPTLPHEAFF. CDR3 sequence (DNA): TGTGCCAGCAGCTTAGATCCCACGTTGCCTCATGAAGCTTTCTTT.

The gene calls are TRBV20-1 and TRBJ2-1, with D perhaps TRBD2 (6 bases). Looked up from germline, CDR1 is DFQATT and CDR2 is SNEGSKA (reference sequence). The CDR3 loop spans 10 amino acids. The CDR3 nucleotides read TGCAGCGCGCGTGAGCGGGCCACGTTCTTC. Translated, it gives CSARERATFF.

This rearrangement joins TRBV28 to TRBJ1-2; a weak D match, TRBD1 (6 bases). The CDR3 totals 16 residues. V shed 6 bases and J shed 7 bases, with 24 bases lying between them. Looked up from germline, CDR1 is MDHEN and CDR2 is SYDVKM. CDR3 sequence (DNA): TGTGCCAGCAGGAGTTTAGGGGGGTATGGGAACGTTGGCTACACCTTC. This encodes CASRSLGGYGNVGYTF.

This chain uses TRBV27 with TRBJ1-2, with D maybe TRBD1 (6 bases). The germline gives CDR1 MNHEY, CDR2 SMNVEV (reference sequence). Trimming removed 5 bases from V and 0 bases from J, with 13 bases in between. This CDR3 contains 15 residues. CDR3 sequence reads: CASSRSRGSNYGYTF. The CDR3 DNA reads as TGTGCCAGCAGTCGATCCAGGGGATCTAACTATGGCTACACCTTC.

The chain is built from TRBV2 and TRBJ2-3; no firm D call. V gave up 3 bases and J gave up 2 bases, with 15 bases separating them. Germline V lookup: CDR1 SNHLY, CDR2 FYNNEI. This CDR3 has 16 amino acids. CDR3 sequence reads: CASSENPFPPTDTQYF. The CDR3 DNA sequence: TGTGCCAGCAGTGAGAATCCCTTTCCCCCCACAGATACGCAGTATTTT.